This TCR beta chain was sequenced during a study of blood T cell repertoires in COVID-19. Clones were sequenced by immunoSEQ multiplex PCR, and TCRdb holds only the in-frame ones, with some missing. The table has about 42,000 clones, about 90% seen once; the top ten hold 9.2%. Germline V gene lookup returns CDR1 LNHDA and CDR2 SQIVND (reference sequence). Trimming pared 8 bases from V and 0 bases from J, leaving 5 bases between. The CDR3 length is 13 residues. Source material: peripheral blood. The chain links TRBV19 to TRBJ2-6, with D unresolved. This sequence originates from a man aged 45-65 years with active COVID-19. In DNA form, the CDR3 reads TGTGCCAGTGCCAGCTCTGGGGCCAACGTCCTGACTTTC. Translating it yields CASASSGANVLTF. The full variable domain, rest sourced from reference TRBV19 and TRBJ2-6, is DGGITQSPKYLFRKEGQNVTLSCEQNLNHDAMYWYRQDPGQGLRLIYYSQIVNDFQKGDIAEGYSVSREKKESFPLTVTSAQKNPTAFYLCASASSGANVLTFGAGSRLTVL.